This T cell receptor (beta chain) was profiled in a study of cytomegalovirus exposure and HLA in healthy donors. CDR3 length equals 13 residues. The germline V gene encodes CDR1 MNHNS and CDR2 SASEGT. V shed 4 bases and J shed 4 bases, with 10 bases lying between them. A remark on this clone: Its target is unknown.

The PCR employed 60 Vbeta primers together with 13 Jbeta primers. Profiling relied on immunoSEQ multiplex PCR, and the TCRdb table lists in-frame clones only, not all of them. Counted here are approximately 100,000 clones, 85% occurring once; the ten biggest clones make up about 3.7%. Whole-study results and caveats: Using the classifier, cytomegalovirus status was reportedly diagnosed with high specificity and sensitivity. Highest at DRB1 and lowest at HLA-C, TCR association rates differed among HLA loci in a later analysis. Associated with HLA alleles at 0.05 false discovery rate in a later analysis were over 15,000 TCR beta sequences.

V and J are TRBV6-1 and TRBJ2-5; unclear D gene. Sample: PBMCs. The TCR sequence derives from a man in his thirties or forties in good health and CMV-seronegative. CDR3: CASSVELGETQYF. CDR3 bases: TGTGCCAGCAGTGTTGAGCTAGGAGAGACCCAGTACTTC.